These T cell receptor beta chains were read from a single sample in a study of T-cell memory formation after mild COVID-19. TCRdb ran MiXCR on the 5' RACE reads and lists one entry per CDR3 protein. The data show around 430,000 distinct CDR3 sequences, about 15% seen once. Sequencing was done on a sample of PBMCs or a T cell subset sorted from them (not recorded which). Receptor source: a man between 18 and 29 years old who had mild COVID-19 (a few samples of this study predate the infection). Cell type and time point are not known. The CDR3 runs from the conserved cysteine through the conserved F or W. The order of the fields is J gene, V gene, clone size, D gene, CDR3 protein, CDR3 DNA. A D gene is named only where the DNA matches it firmly. The listing skips clone size in some rows; elsewhere it reads once, few, many or a size class.

j_call: TRBJ1-1
v_call: TRBV4-2
clone_size: .
d_call: .
cdr3_aa: CASSQALSQALEAFF
cdr3_nt: TGTGCCAGCAGCCAAGCCCTCTCCCAGGCCCTTGAAGCTTTCTTT

j_call: TRBJ1-3
v_call: TRBV12-3/TRBV12-4
clone_size: once
d_call: .
cdr3_aa: CASIRALGDGNTIYF
cdr3_nt: TGTGCCAGCATTCGGGCCCTCGGTGATGGAAACACCATATATTTT

j_call: TRBJ2-2
v_call: TRBV7-9
clone_size: .
d_call: TRBD1
cdr3_aa: CASSSRQGSTGELFF
cdr3_nt: TGTGCCAGCAGCTCCCGACAGGGCAGCACCGGGGAGCTGTTTTTT

j_call: TRBJ2-5
v_call: TRBV24-1
clone_size: .
d_call: TRBD1
cdr3_aa: CATSANTGDQETQYF
cdr3_nt: TGTGCCACCAGTGCAAATACAGGGGACCAAGAGACCCAGTACTTC

j_call: TRBJ1-2
v_call: TRBV10-3
clone_size: few
d_call: TRBD1
cdr3_aa: CAIRVTGSNYGYTF
cdr3_nt: TGTGCCATCAGGGTGACAGGGTCCAACTATGGCTACACCTTC

j_call: TRBJ2-2
v_call: TRBV3-1
clone_size: once
d_call: .
cdr3_aa: CASSQGVNTGELFF
cdr3_nt: TGTGCCAGCAGCCAGGGGGTTAACACCGGGGAGCTGTTTTTT

j_call: TRBJ2-5
v_call: TRBV7-3
clone_size: many
d_call: .
cdr3_aa: CASSQSGQAGQETQYF
cdr3_nt: TGTGCCAGCAGCCAATCCGGACAGGCGGGACAAGAGACCCAGTACTTC

j_call: TRBJ2-5
v_call: TRBV3-1
clone_size: .
d_call: .
cdr3_aa: CASSPPNVETQYF
cdr3_nt: TGTGCCAGCAGCCCACCGAATGTAGAGACCCAGTACTTC

j_call: TRBJ1-4
v_call: TRBV2
clone_size: few
d_call: .
cdr3_aa: CASREVGSEKLFF
cdr3_nt: TGTGCCAGCAGGGAGGTGGGCTCTGAAAAACTGTTTTTT

j_call: TRBJ1-3
v_call: TRBV20-1
clone_size: few
d_call: .
cdr3_aa: CSAIEGRGNTIYF
cdr3_nt: TGCAGTGCGATAGAGGGGCGGGGAAACACCATATATTTT

j_call: TRBJ1-2
v_call: TRBV7-2
clone_size: .
d_call: .
cdr3_aa: CASSWAMEPGADGYTF
cdr3_nt: TGTGCCAGCAGCTGGGCAATGGAGCCGGGGGCGGATGGCTACACCTTC

j_call: TRBJ2-2
v_call: TRBV3-1
clone_size: few
d_call: .
cdr3_aa: CASSQGLAGELFF
cdr3_nt: TGTGCCAGCAGCCAGGGTCTAGCGGGGGAGCTGTTTTTT

j_call: TRBJ1-2
v_call: TRBV3-2
clone_size: few
d_call: .
cdr3_aa: CASSQDPPLYPWEEGYTF
cdr3_nt: TGTGCCAGCAGCCAAGATCCCCCCCTGTATCCCTGGGAGGAAGGCTACACCTTC

j_call: TRBJ2-1
v_call: TRBV4-2
clone_size: .
d_call: .
cdr3_aa: CASSPQVGSSFGEQFF
cdr3_nt: TGTGCCAGCAGCCCCCAAGTTGGTAGTAGTTTCGGCGAGCAGTTCTTC

j_call: TRBJ1-6
v_call: TRBV20-1
clone_size: few
d_call: .
cdr3_aa: CSARPRAISSYNSPLHF
cdr3_nt: TGCAGTGCAAGGCCCAGGGCCATCAGCTCCTATAATTCACCCCTCCACTTT

j_call: TRBJ2-3
v_call: TRBV24-1
clone_size: .
d_call: TRBD1
cdr3_aa: CATSDGARGLRDTQYF
cdr3_nt: TGTGCCACCAGTGATGGGGCCAGGGGGCTGAGGGATACGCAGTATTTT

j_call: TRBJ2-5
v_call: TRBV4-3
clone_size: .
d_call: TRBD2
cdr3_aa: CASPKTSGGETQYF
cdr3_nt: TGCGCCAGCCCGAAGACTAGCGGGGGTGAGACCCAGTACTTC

j_call: TRBJ2-1
v_call: TRBV5-1
clone_size: .
d_call: TRBD2
cdr3_aa: CASRGSGGGANEQFF
cdr3_nt: TGCGCCAGCAGAGGGTCTGGCGGGGGGGCTAATGAGCAGTTCTTC

j_call: TRBJ1-2
v_call: TRBV5-1
clone_size: many
d_call: .
cdr3_aa: CASSLGLEDGYTF
cdr3_nt: TGCGCCAGCAGCTTAGGTCTTGAGGATGGCTACACCTTC

j_call: TRBJ2-3
v_call: TRBV20-1
clone_size: .
d_call: TRBD2
cdr3_aa: CSANLAGRRGTQYF
cdr3_nt: TGCAGTGCTAACCTAGCGGGGCGCCGGGGGACGCAGTATTTT

j_call: TRBJ1-2
v_call: TRBV6-2/TRBV6-3
clone_size: .
d_call: TRBD1
cdr3_aa: CASSARTGTGYTF
cdr3_nt: TGTGCCAGCAGTGCTCGGACAGGGACCGGCTACACCTTC

j_call: TRBJ1-2
v_call: TRBV20-1
clone_size: few
d_call: TRBD1
cdr3_aa: CSARRDRADYGYTF
cdr3_nt: TGCAGTGCTAGGCGGGACAGGGCGGATTATGGCTACACCTTC

j_call: TRBJ2-3
v_call: TRBV6-4
clone_size: many
d_call: TRBD2
cdr3_aa: CASSEGSGGTDTQYF
cdr3_nt: TGTGCCAGCAGTGAGGGTAGCGGGGGCACAGATACGCAGTATTTT

j_call: TRBJ1-1
v_call: TRBV12-3/TRBV12-4
clone_size: few
d_call: .
cdr3_aa: CASSNSLGGDGTEAFF
cdr3_nt: TGTGCCAGCAGCAATTCCCTAGGGGGGGATGGGACTGAAGCTTTCTTT

j_call: TRBJ2-1
v_call: TRBV19
clone_size: few
d_call: .
cdr3_aa: CASSISPNSDEQFF
cdr3_nt: TGTGCCAGTAGTATTTCCCCAAACTCGGATGAGCAGTTCTTC

j_call: TRBJ1-2
v_call: TRBV12-3/TRBV12-4
clone_size: few
d_call: .
cdr3_aa: CASSFAGANYGYTF
cdr3_nt: TGTGCCAGCAGTTTTGCAGGGGCGAACTATGGCTACACCTTC

j_call: TRBJ2-3
v_call: TRBV6-1
clone_size: few
d_call: .
cdr3_aa: CASSDSGVSTDTQYF
cdr3_nt: TGTGCCAGCAGTGATTCAGGGGTGAGCACAGATACGCAGTATTTT

j_call: TRBJ1-2
v_call: TRBV18
clone_size: .
d_call: .
cdr3_aa: CASSPEGVYGYTF
cdr3_nt: TGTGCCAGCTCACCAGAGGGAGTCTATGGCTACACCTTC

j_call: TRBJ1-1
v_call: TRBV2
clone_size: once
d_call: .
cdr3_aa: CASRWAGNTEAFF
cdr3_nt: TGTGCCAGTCGGTGGGCGGGTAACACTGAAGCTTTCTTT

j_call: TRBJ2-2
v_call: TRBV9
clone_size: few
d_call: .
cdr3_aa: CASSGTESNTGELFF
cdr3_nt: TGTGCCAGCAGCGGGACAGAGTCGAACACCGGGGAGCTGTTTTTT

j_call: TRBJ2-7
v_call: TRBV20-1
clone_size: .
d_call: TRBD2
cdr3_aa: CSARASGSYEQYF
cdr3_nt: TGCAGTGCTAGGGCTAGCGGATCCTACGAGCAGTACTTC